This T cell receptor (beta chain) came from a study of blood T cell repertoires in COVID-19. About the research overall: The cDNA or gDNA used as material had been derived from T cells, B-cell-depleted T cells, or PBMCs.

Germline CDR1 is MNHEY and CDR2 is SMNVEV (reference sequence). V lost 6 bases, J lost 8 bases, and 11 bases stayed unmatched. The length of the CDR3 is 14 residues. Followed over time, Seattle patients had been enrolled while infection was active. Profiling relied on immunoSEQ multiplex PCR, and the TCRdb table lists in-frame clones only, not all of them. This table holds fewer than 200,000 clones, 81% found once. The source is a woman aged 80 or over with COVID-19, enrolled during active disease. Sample: peripheral blood. The V and J genes are TRBV27 and TRBJ1-2; 8 bases align to TRBD1. Here the CDR3 reads CASREKDREGGYTF. The CDR3 DNA is TGTGCCAGCAGAGAAAAGGACAGGGAAGGCGGCTACACCTTC.